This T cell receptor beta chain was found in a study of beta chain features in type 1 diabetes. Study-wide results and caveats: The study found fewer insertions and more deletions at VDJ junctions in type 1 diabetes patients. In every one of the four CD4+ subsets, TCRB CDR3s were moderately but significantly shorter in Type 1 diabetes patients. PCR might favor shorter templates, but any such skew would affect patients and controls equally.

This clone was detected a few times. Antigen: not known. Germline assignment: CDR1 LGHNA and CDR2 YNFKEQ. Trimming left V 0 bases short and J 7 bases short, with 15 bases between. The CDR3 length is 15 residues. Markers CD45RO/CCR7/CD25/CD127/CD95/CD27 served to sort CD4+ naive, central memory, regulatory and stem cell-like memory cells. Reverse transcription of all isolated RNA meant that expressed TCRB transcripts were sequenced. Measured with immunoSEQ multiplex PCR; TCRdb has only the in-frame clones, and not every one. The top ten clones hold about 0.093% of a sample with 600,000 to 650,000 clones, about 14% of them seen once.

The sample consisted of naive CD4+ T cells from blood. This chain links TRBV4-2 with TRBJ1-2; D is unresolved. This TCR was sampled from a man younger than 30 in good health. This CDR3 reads CASSQEPGFNRGYTF. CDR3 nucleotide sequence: TGTGCCAGCAGCCAAGAACCCGGGTTTAATCGTGGCTACACCTTC.